This record looks at one TCR beta chain sequence and its context. The clone's antigen remains unknown. The missing CDR3 end, 3 residues past where the read stops, is filled in from the germline J gene. The sample originates from a study of T cells in women clearing cervical HPV infection (dated by TCRdb to the late 2010s). General notes on the study: The cases were 20 to 25 women with histologically confirmed HPV16-related CIN3 or worse, and 2 of those women had invasive cancers. Controls were over 20 women whose single incident HPV16 infection cleared within 12 months without precancer or cancer developing. Blood from cases was drawn at the visit where the lesion was first identified, while blood from controls was drawn once the infection was no longer detected. For cases, a median interval of nearly 150 days, with an interquartile range of 90 to 200 days, was observed between lesion detection and blood sampling. Since HLA typing was available for only a few women, HLA type could not be ruled out as a confounder. This exploratory proof-of-principle case-control study, nested within the Guanacaste HPV Natural History Study in Costa Rica, compared TCR repertoires among women with different cervical HPV16 outcomes. Cases and controls were matched on year of sample collection and on age within five years. Median age was about 30 years in cases versus approximately 37 in controls, and baseline characteristics did not differ significantly. In the parent cohort, around 9,900 women aged 18 or older were enrolled in Guanacaste, Costa Rica, during about 1993 to 1995 and then followed for less than nine years. Five blinded duplicates per group were added as quality controls, giving 60 or so samples: some 50 participants and around ten replicates.

Every participant had a single incident cervical HPV16 infection, and women with prevalent HPV16 infections were excluded. Cervical HPV DNA was detected with MY09/MY11 PCR, and genotyping was done by dot-blot hybridization. Approximately 15 mL of heparinized blood was centrifuged, after which the buffy coat was aliquoted, frozen at -30 degrees C, and then stored at -80 degrees C. Genomic DNA was extracted from buffy coat specimens using QIAGEN kits. CDR1 PRHDT and CDR2 FYEKMQ were looked up in the germline V gene (reference sequence). Spanning cysteine to phenylalanine, the CDR3 consists of 14 amino acids. The CDR3 was read in part: 33 bases, with the frame set at base 1. Cut back by 7 bases and 0 bases, the V and J ends lie 12 bases apart. TCR beta CDR3 regions were amplified by multiplex PCR from an average of roughly 1.3 ug genomic DNA per sample using the immunoSEQ assay. The assay corrected primer bias using a complete synthetic TCR repertoire to establish an amplification baseline. The amplicons were sequenced on the Illumina platform. Processing in the source paper ran as follows. Sequence errors were corrected by clustering with frequency ratios and a modified nearest-neighbor algorithm, and the sequences were then analyzed in the immunoSEQ Analyzer using IMGT gene definitions. At each rarefaction depth, TCR richness and evenness were averaged across 20 rarefaction repeats, and any sample with fewer sequences than the depth was left out. Wilcoxon rank sum tests with FDR correction were used to compare relative abundances of V, D and J genes between the groups. For the blinded duplicates, the intraclass correlation was approximately 96% for TCR richness and averaged roughly 79% across about 64 gene segments. Imported from immuneACCESS, the table was reduced by TCRdb to in-frame sequences with V and J called. These copies leave out some clones; in studies compared against another copy, an unresolved V gene accounts for under half, and the cause of the remainder is not known. The DNA was the basis for D and trimming; V, J and clone size are from that table. The sample's table covers tens of thousands of clones. The ten largest make up around 5.4% of the sample.

The paper as a whole reports these results and caveats: Because of the cross-sectional design, the study could not determine whether the associations came before infection or resulted from infection, and neither effector/memory subsets nor HPV-specific T cells were isolated. Because T-cell numbers per sample were unknown, differences in richness could reflect varying T-cell content rather than repertoire biology. Cases had lower TRBV6-7 relative abundance than controls (roughly 0.12% versus 0.17%; Bonferroni P = 0.0008). Significantly higher TCR repertoire richness was observed in CIN3+ cases than in controls across sequencing depths, whereas no difference in evenness was found. Random forest classifiers that combined richness and V gene abundances separated cases from controls with an estimated AUC of 0.8 to 0.9.

Sequenced material: blood buffy coat. Rearrangement joined TRBV13 to TRBJ1-1; no D gene can be assigned with confidence. The TCR was taken from a woman aged 18-70 years with a cervical HPV16 infection that either progressed to CIN3+ or cleared (not recorded which). Incomplete CDR3 DNA: TGTGCCAGCAAACTTAGAGGGTTGAACACTGAA. Translated, it reads CASKLRGLNTE. The CDR3, in full, reads CASKLRGLNTEAFF.